This T cell receptor (beta chain) was profiled in a study of response to subunit inactivated influenza vaccine. Whole-study results and caveats: There was a suggestion from the authors that each seasonal influenza vaccination recruits few new T cells.

TCRdb fed the RT-PCR reads into MiXCR, producing one record per CDR3 protein. The repertoire holds about 500,000 distinct CDR3 sequences, with about 15% as singletons. Germline lookup yields CDR1 SQVTM and CDR2 ANQGSEA. This CDR3 comprises 15 residues. V shed 6 bases, J shed 4 bases, and the junction held 11 bases outside the gene matches. In regard to this clonotype: Its antigen is undetermined.

The receptor was isolated from a man in his fifties or sixties who received an inactivated influenza vaccine. Sequences were derived from CD4+ T cells sorted from PBMCs, sampled around 25 months after vaccination. V is TRBV29-1 and J is TRBJ2-1, with 8 bases identical to TRBD1. The CDR3 region has the DNA TGCAGCGTATTGGACAGGGCGGTTCGATACAATGAGCAGTTCTTC. Amino acids: CSVLDRAVRYNEQFF.